The 5 T cell receptor beta chains below come from one sample, sequenced in a study of shared clonotypes between healthy human individuals. Only CD45RO-negative cells positively selected for CCR7 counted as naive CD8 cells, so terminally differentiated effector memory CD45RA+ cells were excluded. Using immunoSEQ multiplex PCR, the repertoire was profiled, and TCRdb retains in-frame clones only, with some absent. The sample contains 2 million to 2.5 million clones, 85% to 95% of which appear only once. Sequenced: naive CD8+ T cells sorted from blood. All receptors come from a man aged 18-30 years in good health.

This chain connects TRBV5-6 to TRBJ2-1; D is unclear. The CDR3 length is 13 residues. V lost 3 bases to trimming and J lost 7 bases, with 11 bases between them. In germline, CDR1 is SGHDT, CDR2 YYEEEE. The CDR3 DNA sequence: TGTGCCAGCAGCTACTCGATGGGGAATGAGCAGTTCTTC. It specifies CASSYSMGNEQFF.

CDR3 protein: CASSQEIPGYVDEQFF. The CDR3 nucleotides read TGCGCCAGCAGCCAAGAGATCCCGGGATATGTGGATGAGCAGTTCTTC. The rearrangement links TRBV4-3 to TRBJ2-1; tentatively, D is TRBD2 (5 bases). Trimming took off 0 bases at V and 8 bases at J, with 17 bases between the two ends. From germline, CDR1 is LGHNA and CDR2 YSLEER. The CDR3 spans 16 residues.

Note on this clone: Within the sample, other DNA sequences also encode this same CDR3. The chain links TRBV9 to TRBJ2-2; D not certain. Trimming pared 0 bases from V and 9 bases from J, leaving 6 bases between. Germline-derived CDR1 and CDR2 are SGDLS and YYNGEE. This CDR3 region has 12 residues. The CDR3 is CASSVVSWELFF. CDR3 nucleotide sequence: TGTGCCAGCAGCGTAGTTTCTTGGGAGCTGTTTTTT.

The rearrangement joins TRBV5-1 to TRBJ2-7; TRBD1 matches 7 bases. The V gene end was trimmed by 2 bases and the J gene end by 1 base; junction bases not matched to a gene: 6. This CDR3 spans 15 amino acids. The germline CDR1 and CDR2 sequences are SGHRS and YFSETQ. The CDR3 sequence: CASSFAATGSYEQYF. CDR3 in DNA: TGCGCCAGCAGCTTCGCTGCGACAGGGTCCTACGAGCAGTACTTC.

The gene calls are TRBV5-8 and TRBJ1-5; the D is unclear. Trimming left V 3 bases short and J 2 bases short, with 12 bases between. Germline values: CDR1 SGHTS, CDR2 YDEGEE. The CDR3 is made up of 15 amino acids. The CDR3: CASSSGQIGNQPQHF. DNA for the CDR3: TGTGCCAGCAGCTCGGGCCAGATAGGCAATCAGCCCCAGCATTTT.